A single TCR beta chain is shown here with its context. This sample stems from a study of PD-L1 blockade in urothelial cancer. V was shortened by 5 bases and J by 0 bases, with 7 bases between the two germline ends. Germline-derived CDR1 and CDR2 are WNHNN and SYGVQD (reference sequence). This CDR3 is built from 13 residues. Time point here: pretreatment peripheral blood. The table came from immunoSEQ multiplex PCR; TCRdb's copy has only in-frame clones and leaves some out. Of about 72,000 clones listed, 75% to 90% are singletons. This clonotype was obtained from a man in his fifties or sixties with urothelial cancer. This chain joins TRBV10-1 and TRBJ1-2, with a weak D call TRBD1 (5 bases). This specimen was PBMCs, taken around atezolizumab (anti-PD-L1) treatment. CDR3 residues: CASSPGTNYGYTF. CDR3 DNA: TGCGCCAGCAGTCCAGGGACTAACTATGGCTACACCTTC.